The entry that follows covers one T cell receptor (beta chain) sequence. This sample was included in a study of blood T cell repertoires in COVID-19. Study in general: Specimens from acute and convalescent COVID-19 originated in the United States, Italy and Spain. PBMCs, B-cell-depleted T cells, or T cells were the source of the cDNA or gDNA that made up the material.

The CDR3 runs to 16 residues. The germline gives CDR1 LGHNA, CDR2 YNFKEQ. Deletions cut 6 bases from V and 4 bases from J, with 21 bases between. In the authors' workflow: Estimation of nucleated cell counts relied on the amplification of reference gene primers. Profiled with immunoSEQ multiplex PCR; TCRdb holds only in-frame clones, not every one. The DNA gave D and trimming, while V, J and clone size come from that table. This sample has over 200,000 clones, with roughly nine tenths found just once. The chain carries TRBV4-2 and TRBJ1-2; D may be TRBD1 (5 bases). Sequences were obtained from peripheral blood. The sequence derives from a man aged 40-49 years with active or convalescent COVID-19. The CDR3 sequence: CASRDRSRPNPYGYTF. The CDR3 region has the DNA TGTGCCAGCAGAGACAGATCACGTCCCAACCCCTATGGCTACACCTTC.